What follows describes a single T cell receptor beta chain. Method: immunoSEQ multiplex PCR; TCRdb's copy keeps in-frame clones and lacks some. The data contain some 200,000 clones, around 80% of them singletons. The source of the sample is a study of blood T cell repertoires in COVID-19. Study-level background: The United States, Italy and Spain supplied acute and convalescent COVID-19 samples. Sample material is recorded as cDNA or gDNA derived from T cells, B-cell-depleted T cells, or PBMCs.

This CDR3 region has 14 residues. Germline V gene lookup returns CDR1 GTSNPN and CDR2 SVGIG (reference sequence). Germline trimming cut 5 bases from V and 5 bases from J; bases unmatched to any gene: 8. The chain is built from TRBV30 and TRBJ1-1, with 10 bases that match TRBD1. The sample comprised peripheral blood. This clonotype originated in a middle-aged woman with acute or convalescent COVID-19. This CDR3 reads CAWGRTGGGTEAFF. The CDR3 DNA reads as TGTGCCTGGGGACGGACAGGGGGAGGGACTGAAGCTTTCTTT.